One and the same sample provided the 21 T cell receptor beta chains below, sequenced in a study of shared clonotypes between healthy human individuals. Assay used: immunoSEQ multiplex PCR; TCRdb lists only in-frame clones, some missing. This table has about 2.3 million clones, less than 95% appearing once. Sequencing used naive CD4+ T cells from PBMCs. Subset denoted: CD45RA+ positively selected. The origin of the receptors is a man between 18 and 29 years old in good health. Some clones in this sample may be carry-over from other donors' samples.

The chain employs TRBV9 and TRBJ2-3, with TRBD2 matching 11 bases. CDR3 size: 15 residues. Germline V lookup: CDR1 SGDLS, CDR2 YYNGEE. V shed 0 bases, J shed 5 bases, and the junction held 2 bases outside the gene matches. CDR3 amino acids: CASSVATSGRDTQYF. CDR3 DNA: TGTGCCAGCAGCGTAGCTACTAGCGGGAGAGATACGCAGTATTTT.

V is TRBV14 and J is TRBJ2-3; 10 bases line up with TRBD2. Germline-derived CDR1 and CDR2 are SGHDN and FVKESK. With V trimmed by 0 bases and J by 3 bases, 6 bases remained unmatched. CDR3 size: 17 residues. The CDR3 reads CASSQDWGTSVTDTQYF. CDR3 DNA sequence: TGTGCCAGCAGCCAAGATTGGGGGACTAGCGTTACAGATACGCAGTATTTT.

The rearrangement links TRBV25-1 to TRBJ2-7; 10 bases line up with TRBD1. V gave up 3 bases and J gave up 2 bases; unmatched junction bases: 4. Looked up from germline, CDR1 is MGHDK and CDR2 is SYGVNS. The CDR3 covers 15 residues. In nucleotides, the CDR3 is TGTGCCAGCAGTGACCCGACAGGGGGCGCCTACGAGCAGTACTTC. Protein: CASSDPTGGAYEQYF.

The rearrangement joins TRBV6-6 to TRBJ1-2, with 8 bases aligning to TRBD1. This CDR3 contains 13 residues. V shed 2 bases and J 6 bases; nucleotides not matched to a gene: 2. Germline loops: CDR1 MNHNY, CDR2 SVGAGI (reference sequence). The DNA for the CDR3 is TGTGCCAGCAGTTACGGACAGGGTAATGGCTACACCTTC. It yields the protein CASSYGQGNGYTF.

This chain uses TRBV11-2 with TRBJ2-1, with D possibly being TRBD2 (6 bases). Per germline, CDR1 SGHAT and CDR2 FQNNGV. The CDR3 covers 15 residues. V lost 1 base, J lost 4 bases, and 11 bases lay in between. The CDR3 reads CASSLASGLYNEQFF. CDR3 DNA: TGTGCCAGCAGCTTAGCCAGCGGGCTTTACAATGAGCAGTTCTTC.

The chain is built from TRBV5-1 and TRBJ1-2, with 7 bases fitting TRBD1. The ends lost 3 bases at V and 7 bases at J; junction bases unmatched: 6. Germline loops: CDR1 SGHRS, CDR2 YFSETQ. The CDR3 length is 13 residues. The chain's CDR3 is CASSSTGNSGYTF. In DNA, the CDR3 is TGCGCCAGCAGCTCGACAGGGAATAGTGGCTACACCTTC.

In this sample, this clone turned up once. Other DNA sequences in the sample encode the same CDR3. The genes are TRBV28 and TRBJ2-1, with TRBD2 identical over 12 bases. There are 15 residues in the CDR3. The germline gives CDR1 MDHEN, CDR2 SYDVKM. V shed 4 bases, J shed 8 bases, and the junction held 6 bases outside the gene matches. The CDR3 bases are TGTGCCAGCAGTTCTAGCGGGAGGGCCGGGGATGAGCAGTTCTTC. Protein sequence: CASSSSGRAGDEQFF. The full variable domain, its missing parts supplied by reference TRBV28 and TRBJ2-1, is DVKVTQSSRYLVKRTGEKVFLECVQDMDHENMFWYRQDPGLGLRLIYFSYDVKMKEKGDIPEGYSVSREKKERFSLILESASTNQTSMYLCASSSSGRAGDEQFFGPGTRLTVL.

The chain combines TRBV28 with TRBJ2-7; D remains ambiguous. This CDR3 region has 16 residues. The germline CDR1 and CDR2 sequences are MDHEN and SYDVKM. Trimming took 5 bases from V and 1 from J, leaving 18 bases between them. CDR3 nucleotides: TGTGCCAGCAGTCCACTCGGCTCCCTTGAGTCCTACGAGCAGTACTTC. It encodes CASSPLGSLESYEQYF.

As for this clone: The DNA is left out, because the CDR3 cannot be placed on it with certainty; the CDR3 is given as TCRdb lists it. The gene calls are TRBV21-1 and TRBJ1-2; the table's D call TRBD1 went unverified against the DNA. TRBV21-1 is flagged as a pseudogene. Both ends counted, the CDR3 spans 14 residues. This CDR3 reads CASRWGTGSHGYTF.

CDR3 sequence (DNA): TGTGCCTCTGGTCCAATCAGGTCGGGGACAGATACGCAGTATTTT. Its protein is CASGPIRSGTDTQYF. The J gene is TRBJ2-3, the V gene TRBV30, with a weak D call TRBD2 (5 bases). CDR3 length: 15 residues. Germline V gene sequence: CDR1 GTSNPN, CDR2 SVGIG (reference sequence). V gave up 7 bases and J gave up 3 bases, with 20 bases separating them.

The genes are TRBV6-1 and TRBJ2-7; maybe TRBD1 (5 bases). This CDR3 is built from 13 residues. Germline CDR1 is MNHNS and CDR2 is SASEGT. The V and J ends lost 8 bases and 5 bases respectively, with 16 bases between them. CDR3 nucleotides: TGTGCCAGCCGGGCTGGGGCGGTTCACGAGCAGTACTTC. As protein: CASRAGAVHEQYF.

The table lists this clone with a count of one. This chain links TRBV10-3 with TRBJ2-7; TRBD1 aligns across 9 bases. Trimming at V came to 10 bases and at J to 1 base, leaving 8 bases not matched to a gene. The CDR3 sequence is 14 residues long. Germline V gene lookup returns CDR1 ENHRY and CDR2 SYGVKD. CDR3 residues: CASQGQGPSYEQYF. CDR3 in DNA: TGTGCCAGCCAAGGACAGGGGCCTTCCTACGAGCAGTACTTC.

The rearrangement uses TRBV4-3 and TRBJ1-2; TRBD1 matches at 9 bases. The CDR3 is 14 residues long. The junction had 2 bases not matched to a gene; V was cut back by 2 bases and J by 4 bases. CDR1 and CDR2 (germline): LGHNA, YSLEER. The CDR3 protein is CASSQQDRGYGYTF. DNA for the CDR3: TGCGCCAGCAGCCAACAGGACAGGGGCTATGGCTACACCTTC.

This clone occurred a few times. The chain joins TRBV5-4 to TRBJ1-2; 7 bases match TRBD1. The V segment lost 3 bases and the J segment 6 bases; nucleotides outside the gene matches: 11. The CDR3 sequence is 15 residues long. In germline, CDR1 is SGHNT, CDR2 YYREEE (reference sequence). Here the CDR3 DNA reads TGTGCCAGCAGCTCCAGGACAGGAGAAGAGAATGGCTACACCTTC. It translates to CASSSRTGEENGYTF. Filled out from reference TRBV5-4 and TRBJ1-2, the complete variable domain reads ETGVTQSPTHLIKTRGQQVTLRCSSQSGHNTVSWYQQALGQGPQFIFQYYREEENGRGNFPPRFSGLQFPNYSSELNVNALELDDSALYLCASSSRTGEENGYTFGSGTRLTVV.

The genes are TRBV6-1 and TRBJ2-5; D remains ambiguous. V gave up 4 bases and J gave up 5 bases, with 11 bases separating them. Germline CDR1 MNHNS, CDR2 SASEGT. This CDR3 comprises 13 residues. The chain's CDR3 is CASSASIKETQYF. The CDR3 coding sequence is TGTGCCAGCAGTGCCAGTATTAAGGAGACCCAGTACTTC.

V and J are TRBV5-1 and TRBJ2-1; the D is unclear. Germline loops: CDR1 SGHRS, CDR2 YFSETQ. Trimming took off 3 bases at V and 10 bases at J, with 17 bases between the two ends. CDR3 length: 14 amino acids. The chain's CDR3 is CASSSLNEHAEQFF. The CDR3, as DNA: TGCGCCAGCAGCTCCCTCAACGAACATGCGGAGCAGTTCTTC.

This chain joins TRBV6-5 and TRBJ2-1, with D possibly matching TRBD2 (7 bases). V lost 2 bases and J lost 10, with 12 bases in between. The germline CDR1 and CDR2 sequences are MNHEY and SVGAGI. The CDR3 loop spans 13 amino acids. CDR3 DNA sequence: TGTGCCAGCAGTTACAGGGGGGGCCCCGAGCAGTTCTTC. It yields the protein CASSYRGGPEQFF.

Concerning this clone: The same CDR3 also results from other DNA sequences found in this sample. The gene calls are TRBV28 and TRBJ2-5; 11 nucleotides match TRBD2. Germline trimming cut 6 bases from V and 5 bases from J; bases unmatched to any gene: 2. This CDR3 region has 13 residues. Per germline, CDR1 MDHEN and CDR2 SYDVKM. CDR3 sequence: CASRLAGVETQYF. Here the CDR3 DNA reads TGTGCCAGCAGACTAGCGGGAGTTGAGACCCAGTACTTC.

The J gene is TRBJ1-5, the V gene TRBV5-5; D call uncertain. The CDR3 loop spans 16 amino acids. Per germline, CDR1 SGHKS and CDR2 YYEKEE (reference sequence). The germline V and J ends were trimmed by 2 bases and 2 bases, with 14 bases remaining between them. Here the CDR3 reads CASSLIEGNGNQPQHF. CDR3 nucleotides: TGTGCCAGCAGCTTAATCGAGGGAAATGGCAATCAGCCCCAGCATTTT.

The genes are TRBV28 and TRBJ2-7, with D possibly matching TRBD2 (5 bases). There are 14 residues in the CDR3. Germline CDR1 and CDR2: MDHEN and SYDVKM. Trimming took off 1 base at V and 2 bases at J, with 9 bases between the two ends. CDR3 DNA: TGTGCCAGCAGTTTATTGTGGGGAGCCTACGAGCAGTACTTC. Protein: CASSLLWGAYEQYF.

This CDR3 reads CASSLGRAAGELFF. Here the CDR3 DNA reads TGTGCCAGCAGCTTAGGTAGAGCAGCCGGGGAGCTGTTTTTT. The V call is TRBV7-2, the J call TRBJ2-2; no clear D gene. Germline V gene sequence: CDR1 SGHTA, CDR2 FQGNSA. Trimming removed 1 base from V and 6 bases from J, with 9 bases in between. This CDR3 spans 14 amino acids.